A single sample is the source of the 23 T cell receptor beta chains below, sequenced in a study of blood T cell repertoires in COVID-19. TCRdb keeps only in-frame clones here, not all; method: immunoSEQ multiplex PCR. The data contain about 230,000 clones, approximately 80% of them seen just once; the ten biggest clones take up roughly 8%. Sample: peripheral blood. The receptor set was obtained from a woman over 75 with COVID-19, enrolled during active disease.

This chain joins TRBV6-1 and TRBJ1-1; D remains ambiguous. Germline V gene sequence: CDR1 MNHNS, CDR2 SASEGT. CDR3 length: 13 amino acids. Between the trimmed V and J ends, which lost 1 base and 8 bases, there was a span of 11 bases. The CDR3 DNA reads TGTGCCAGCAGTGAAGGAGCTAGACGCGAAGCTTTCTTT. This gives the protein CASSEGARREAFF.

The sample holds a few counts of this clone. The rearrangement links TRBV18 to TRBJ1-1; 7 bases map to TRBD1. The V gene's germline CDR1 is KGHSH and CDR2 LQKENI. The length of the CDR3 is 14 residues. V was clipped by 2 bases and J by 6 bases; unmatched bases: 6. DNA of the CDR3: TGTGCCAGCTCACCATTCGACAGGGCCCCTGAAGCTTTCTTT. Protein sequence: CASSPFDRAPEAFF.

The gene calls are TRBV7-2 and TRBJ1-2, with 12 bases that match TRBD1. Per the germline V gene, CDR1 is SGHTA and CDR2 is FQGNSA. V lost 6 bases and J lost 8; bases outside the gene matches: 7. This CDR3 spans 14 amino acids. CDR3 residues: CASRPGQGARGYTF. In DNA, the CDR3 is TGTGCCAGCAGACCGGGACAGGGGGCGCGAGGCTACACCTTC.

On this clone: Additional DNA sequences in this sample encode the identical CDR3. The chain joins TRBV5-1 to TRBJ1-4; D remains ambiguous. Trimming cost V 0 bases and J 4 bases, with 7 bases left between them. Per germline, CDR1 SGHRS and CDR2 YFSETQ. The CDR3 contains 14 residues. CDR3 nucleotides: TGCGCCAGCAGCTTGGACAGTAGTAATGAAAAACTGTTTTTT. Its protein is CASSLDSSNEKLFF.

The chain uses TRBV18 and TRBJ2-1; TRBD2 matches at 11 bases. The CDR3 is 14 residues long. Germline V CDR1 and CDR2: KGHSH, LQKENI. The ends lost 10 bases at V and 4 bases at J; junction bases unmatched: 6. CDR3 sequence: CATSGLAEYNEQFF. As DNA, the CDR3 is TGTGCCACCTCGGGACTAGCGGAGTACAATGAGCAGTTCTTC.

V and J are TRBV5-6 and TRBJ2-6; the D gene is possibly TRBD1 (5 bases). V was trimmed by 4 bases and J by 0 bases, leaving 20 bases between them. In germline, CDR1 is SGHDT, CDR2 YYEEEE. There are 19 residues in the CDR3. Here the CDR3 reads CASSPLSDSPPSGANVLTF. In nucleotides, the CDR3 is TGTGCCAGCAGCCCCCTGAGTGACAGTCCGCCCTCTGGGGCCAACGTCCTGACTTTC.

The V gene is TRBV4-1, the J gene TRBJ2-7, with 7 bases lining up with TRBD2. The germline V gene has CDR1 MGHRA and CDR2 YSYEKL. The length of the CDR3 is 15 residues. V trimming: 2 bases; J trimming: 5 bases; junction bases outside the gene matches: 9. The CDR3 sequence: CASSQWGGETHEQYF. DNA of the CDR3: TGCGCCAGCAGCCAATGGGGGGGAGAAACCCACGAGCAGTACTTC.

This chain uses TRBV13 with TRBJ1-1; 10 nucleotides agree with TRBD1. Trimming at V came to 5 bases and at J to 5 bases, leaving 2 bases not matched to a gene. This CDR3 has 13 residues. CDR1 is PRHDT, CDR2 FYEKMQ, per germline (reference sequence). The CDR3 spells CASSDRGHTEAFF. The CDR3 coding sequence is TGTGCCAGCAGCGACAGGGGGCATACTGAAGCTTTCTTT.

The chain combines TRBV6-1 with TRBJ1-5; 8 bases line up with TRBD1. V dropped 3 bases and J dropped 5; count of bases not matched to a gene: 12. The CDR3 is made up of 17 amino acids. The V gene's germline CDR1 is MNHNS and CDR2 SASEGT. The CDR3 region has the DNA TGTGCCAGCAGTGATGGTGGGGCGCAGGGGGCATATCAGCCCCAGCATTTT. Its translation: CASSDGGAQGAYQPQHF.

This chain joins TRBV6-5 and TRBJ2-1, with TRBD2 matching 8 bases. CDR1 and CDR2 from the germline V gene are MNHEY and SVGAGI. V was clipped by 2 bases and J by 9 bases; unmatched bases: 6. The length of the CDR3 is 14 residues. CDR3 in amino acids: CASSYHGRGGEQFF. CDR3 coding DNA: TGTGCCAGCAGTTACCACGGACGGGGGGGTGAGCAGTTCTTC.

Many counts were recorded for this clone. The chain is built from TRBV4-1 and TRBJ2-7; 10 nucleotides align to TRBD2. V dropped 0 bases and J dropped 4; count of bases not matched to a gene: 6. The V gene's germline CDR1 is MGHRA and CDR2 YSYEKL. The CDR3 runs to 16 residues. This chain's CDR3 is CASSQELAGGGYEQYF. CDR3 DNA sequence: TGCGCCAGCAGCCAAGAATTAGCGGGAGGCGGGTACGAGCAGTACTTC.

This clone was picked up a small number of times. CDR3 in amino acids: CASRRTVNTEAFF. The CDR3, as DNA: TGTGCCAGCAGAAGGACTGTGAACACTGAAGCTTTCTTT. V is TRBV5-8 and J is TRBJ1-1; the D is unclear. Germline CDR1 is SGHTS and CDR2 is YDEGEE. The CDR3 totals 13 residues. Trimming stripped 5 bases from V and 0 bases from J, with 8 bases between. Together with reference TRBV5-8 and TRBJ1-1, the CDR3 gives the full variable domain: EAGVTQSPTHLIKTRGQQATLRCSPISGHTSVYWYQQALGLGLQFLLWYDEGEERNRGNFPPRFSGRQFPNYSSELNVNALELEDSALYLCASRRTVNTEAFFGQGTRLTVV.

The chain is built from TRBV16 and TRBJ2-1; D ambiguous. Germline V gives CDR1 KGHSY, CDR2 FQNENV. The CDR3 is 14 amino acids. Deletions cut 0 bases from V and 6 bases from J, with 9 bases between. CDR3 sequence: CASSQSRRPNEQFF. The DNA for the CDR3 is TGTGCCAGCAGCCAATCCCGCAGGCCCAATGAGCAGTTCTTC.

The chain links TRBV7-6 to TRBJ2-3; 9 nucleotides match TRBD2. CDR1 and CDR2 (germline): SGHVS, FNYEAQ. The trim removed 5 bases at V and 4 bases at J, leaving 10 bases unmatched. There are 16 residues in the CDR3. Here the CDR3 reads CASSPLNPSGADTQYF. CDR3 coding DNA: TGTGCCAGCAGCCCCCTTAACCCTAGCGGGGCAGATACGCAGTATTTT.

V gene TRBV24-1 combines with J gene TRBJ2-2; D may be TRBD2 (5 bases). Germline V gene sequence: CDR1 KGHDR, CDR2 SFDVKD. CDR3 length: 13 amino acids. The V gene lost 8 bases and the J gene lost 3 bases, with 9 bases spanning the gap. The CDR3 nucleotides read TGTGCCACCAAAGAGGGAGACACCGGGGAGCTGTTTTTT. It yields the protein CATKEGDTGELFF.

The chain is built from TRBV7-2 and TRBJ1-3; D is undetermined. V was shortened by 5 bases and J by 2 bases, with 10 bases between the two germline ends. The germline gives CDR1 SGHTA, CDR2 FQGNSA. The CDR3 spans 14 residues. In DNA, the CDR3 is TGTGCCAGCAGCCCTCTGCCAGCTGGAAACACCATATATTTT. Its translation: CASSPLPAGNTIYF.

The V call is TRBV11-2, the J call TRBJ2-2; perhaps TRBD2 as D (6 bases). V was trimmed by 5 bases and J by 4 bases, leaving 20 bases between them. The CDR3 sequence is 17 residues long. Per the germline V gene, CDR1 is SGHAT and CDR2 is FQNNGV. CDR3 nucleotide sequence: TGTGCCAGCAGCCCTGATCGGAGCGGGCGACCCACCGGGGAGCTGTTTTTT. It translates to CASSPDRSGRPTGELFF.

The chain combines TRBV29-1 with TRBJ1-4; 9 positions agree with TRBD1. This CDR3 comprises 12 residues. The junction had 4 bases not matched to a gene; V was cut back by 6 bases and J by 8 bases. The germline V gene has CDR1 SQVTM and CDR2 ANQGSEA. CDR3 loop: CSVRTGDEKLFF. The CDR3 DNA is TGCAGCGTCAGGACAGGGGACGAAAAACTGTTTTTT.

The chain combines TRBV28 with TRBJ1-6; 8 nucleotides line up with TRBD1. After removal of 6 bases from V and 5 bases from J, the junction contained 6 bases not matched to a gene. Germline CDR1 is MDHEN and CDR2 is SYDVKM. The CDR3 runs to 15 residues. CDR3 in amino acids: CASSFRDRHNSPLHF. Here the CDR3 DNA reads TGTGCCAGCAGCTTCCGGGACAGGCATAATTCACCCCTCCACTTT.

This rearrangement joins TRBV6-4 to TRBJ2-7; D is possibly TRBD2 (5 bases). Germline values: CDR1 MRHNA, CDR2 SNTAGT. Trimming shortened V by 2 bases and J by 7 bases, and 15 bases separated the two germline ends. The CDR3 covers 14 residues. CDR3 residues: CASSDLAGALEQYF. CDR3 in DNA: TGTGCCAGCAGTGACCTAGCTGGCGCTTTAGAGCAGTACTTC.

The rearrangement uses TRBV7-3 and TRBJ2-7; the D gene is possibly TRBD2 (5 bases). V lost 0 bases and J lost 0, with 9 bases in between. Germline CDR1 is SGHTA and CDR2 is FQGTGA. The CDR3 length is 15 residues. The chain's CDR3 is CASSLTAALSYEQYF. As DNA, the CDR3 is TGTGCCAGCAGCTTAACAGCGGCCCTCTCCTACGAGCAGTACTTC.

This sequence joins TRBV30 and TRBJ1-2; no definite D call. The V and J ends lost 8 bases and 6 bases respectively, with 10 bases between them. The CDR3 loop spans 10 amino acids. Per germline, CDR1 GTSNPN and CDR2 SVGIG (reference sequence). CDR3 sequence: CAAFENGYTF. The DNA for the CDR3 is TGTGCCGCCTTTGAGAATGGCTACACCTTC.

CDR3 sequence reads: CASSLGVGTGGTEAFF. The DNA for the CDR3 is TGTGCCAGCAGCCTTGGAGTGGGGACAGGGGGAACTGAAGCTTTCTTT. The chain has TRBV7-3 and TRBJ1-1; TRBD1 aligns across 11 bases. Trimming took 5 bases from V and 5 from J; bases not matched to a gene: 10. Germline assignment: CDR1 SGHTA and CDR2 FQGTGA. The CDR3 consists of 16 residues.